This T cell receptor beta chain was sequenced in a study of T-cell reconstitution after alpha-beta-depleted transplantation in children. Germline loops: CDR1 SGHDT, CDR2 YYEEEE. There are 20 residues in the CDR3. This clonotype was seen a single time. What it binds is unknown. One end of the junction does not line up with germline, which may come from a read error. A library of TCRbeta sequences, prepared with unique molecular identifiers, was generated. TCRdb reprocessed the PCR reads via MiXCR and lists one record per CDR3 protein. The sample includes some 220,000 distinct CDR3 sequences, 11% seen only once; the top ten take approximately 28%. Study conclusions and caveats: Several hundred expanded graft clones reportedly were the source of alpha-beta T cells about two months after transplant. Most T-cell counts and diversity one year after the transplant came from T cells that were newly produced.

V and J are TRBV5-6 and TRBJ2-1; 7 bases agree with TRBD2. The specimen comprised PBMCs, sampled before TCRalphabeta/CD19-depleted stem cell transplant. This receptor was obtained from a child younger than two with acute myeloid leukemia, due to receive a stem cell transplant. The chain's CDR3 is CARSSLDARGREGPGNEQFF. The CDR3 nucleotides are TGTGCCCGCAGCTCCCTTGACGCTCGAGGCAGGGAGGGTCCGGGTAATGAGCAGTTCTTC.